These T cell receptor beta chains were read from a single sample in a study of cytomegalovirus exposure and HLA in healthy donors. Using immunoSEQ multiplex PCR, the repertoire was profiled, and TCRdb retains in-frame clones only, with some absent. This repertoire shows 120,000 or so clones, approximately 80% found once; its top ten account for 0.24%. Specimen: PBMCs. The receptors shown here come from a man aged 45-65 years in good health and CMV-seronegative. CDR3s include the opening cysteine and the closing phenylalanine or tryptophan. The order of the fields is V gene, J gene, clone size, D gene, CDR3 DNA, CDR3 protein. A D gene is named only where the DNA matches it firmly. Clone sizes are given selectively: once, few, many, or a class where the clone is expanded.

>TRBV30|TRBJ1-1|NA|NA
TGTTCCTGGACCCCAGTGGCCAGGGTGGATACTGAAGCTTTCTTT
CSWTPVARVDTEAFF
>TRBV19|TRBJ2-5|NA|TRBD2
TGTGCCAGTAGTACCTCACTAGCGGTTCAAGAGACCCAGTACTTC
CASSTSLAVQETQYF
>TRBV28|TRBJ2-5|NA|TRBD2
TGTGCCAGCAGTTCTGGCCGTAGGGGAGGGCTAGAGACCCAGTACTTC
CASSSGRRGGLETQYF
>TRBV4-2|TRBJ1-1|NA|TRBD1
TGTGCCAGCAGCCAACCGGGACAGGTAAACACTGAAGCTTTCTTT
CASSQPGQVNTEAFF
>TRBV5-1|TRBJ1-5|NA|NA
TGCGCCAGCAGTTTAGAGGGCCCTCATAATAGCAATCAGCCCCAGCATTTT
CASSLEGPHNSNQPQHF
>TRBV6-5|TRBJ1-2|NA|TRBD1
TGTGCCAGCAGTCAACGGACAGGGTGGAATGGCTACACCTTC
CASSQRTGWNGYTF
>TRBV7-2|TRBJ2-5|NA|TRBD2
TGTGCCAGCAGCTATCTAGCGGGGGGGAGGAGAGAGACCCAGTACTTC
CASSYLAGGRRETQYF
>TRBV25-1|TRBJ2-7|once|NA
TGTGCCAGCAGGCCAAGCAGGGTTTCCGAGGAGCAGTACTTC
CASRPSRVSEEQYF
>TRBV29-1|TRBJ2-7|NA|NA
TGCAGCGCCGGGGAACGGTACGAGCAGTACTTC
CSAGERYEQYF
>TRBV5-1|TRBJ1-3|NA|TRBD1
TGCGCCAGCAGCCGGGACAGGGGGAGCTCTGGAAACACCATATATTTT
CASSRDRGSSGNTIYF
>TRBV11-1|TRBJ2-5|few|TRBD2
TGTGCCAGCAGGGAAGAAGGACTAGCGGGGGAGACCCAGTACTTC
CASREEGLAGETQYF
>TRBV18|TRBJ2-7|NA|TRBD1
TGTGCCAGCTCACCGTGGGACAGGGGAGTATACGAGCAGTACTTC
CASSPWDRGVYEQYF
>TRBV11-2|TRBJ1-2|NA|TRBD1
TGTGCCAGCAGCCCCGGGACAGGGGCGAGAGGCTACACCTTC
CASSPGTGARGYTF
>TRBV28|TRBJ2-7|NA|TRBD2
TGTGCCAGCAGCCAAATAGCGGGAATGGGGAATTCCGAGCAGTACTTC
CASSQIAGMGNSEQYF
>TRBV9|TRBJ2-5|NA|NA
TGTGCCAGCAGCGTCCAGTCTCAAGAGACCCAGTACTTC
CASSVQSQETQYF
>TRBV2|TRBJ2-7|NA|NA
TGTGCCAGCAGTGCCAAATACGAGCAGTACTTC
CASSAKYEQYF
>TRBV6-4|TRBJ1-5|few|NA
TGTGCCAGCAGTGAAGCCCCAGGGGGCAATCAGCCCCAGCATTTT
CASSEAPGGNQPQHF
>TRBV19|TRBJ1-5|NA|NA
TGTGCCAGTAGTATCCCCCGAGGTCAGCCCCAGCATTTT
CASSIPRGQPQHF
>TRBV15|TRBJ2-2|NA|TRBD2
TGTGCCACCAGCAGGGCTGGGACTAGCGGGAGAGCCACCGGGGAGCTGTTTTTT
CATSRAGTSGRATGELFF
>TRBV15|TRBJ1-3|NA|NA
TGTGCCACCAGCATTCAGGGTACCGGAAACACCATATATTTT
CATSIQGTGNTIYF
>TRBV28|TRBJ1-4|NA|TRBD1
TGTGCCAGCATCCCACAGGGGTGGAATGAAAAACTGTTTTTT
CASIPQGWNEKLFF
>TRBV6-5|TRBJ2-1|once|TRBD2
TGTGCCAGCAGCTACCGGGAGGGGGGAAATGAGCAGTTCTTC
CASSYREGGNEQFF
>TRBV30|TRBJ1-2|NA|NA
TGTGCCTGTCAAACAGGGCTTTCGAGTGGCTACACCTTC
CACQTGLSSGYTF
>TRBV28|TRBJ2-1|few|NA
TGTGCCAGCAGTTTACATGGAAGTTTACTAATCGGTGAGCAGTTCTTC
CASSLHGSLLIGEQFF
>TRBV4-3|TRBJ2-5|NA|TRBD2
TGCGCCAGCAGCCAGGAACTAGCGCGGCAAGAGACCCAGTACTTC
CASSQELARQETQYF
>TRBV9|TRBJ1-5|NA|TRBD1
TGTGCCAGCAGCGTGAGAGGGGGCTTGGAGCCCCAGCATTTT
CASSVRGGLEPQHF
>TRBV10-3|TRBJ1-2|few|TRBD1
TGTGCCATCGGACAGGGGGCTTGGGGCTACACCTTC
CAIGQGAWGYTF
>TRBV18|TRBJ1-4|NA|TRBD1
TGTGCCAGCTCACCCCTCGGGACAGGGATAAATGAAAAACTGTTTTTT
CASSPLGTGINEKLFF
>TRBV6-1|TRBJ2-7|NA|NA
TGTGCCAGCAGCAGGGGAAGCGAGCAGTACTTC
CASSRGSEQYF
>TRBV5-6|TRBJ2-5|few|NA
TGTGCCAGCAGCCCCGCCCTCCGCGAAGAGACCCAGTACTTC
CASSPALREETQYF
>TRBV6-6|TRBJ2-5|NA|NA
TGTGCCAGCAGTTATTCCTTTTCAGGAGAGACCCAGTACTTC
CASSYSFSGETQYF
>TRBV6-6|TRBJ2-7|NA|TRBD1
TGTGCCAGCAGGTCGACAGGGAGTCACGAGCAGTACTTC
CASRSTGSHEQYF
>TRBV5-8|TRBJ2-7|NA|NA
TGTGCCAGCAGCGCCGTTTTTGCTCTGAGTCACTACGAGCAGTACTTC
CASSAVFALSHYEQYF
>TRBV28|TRBJ2-7|NA|NA
TGTGCCAGCAGTTTGTTGTACCCTGGGACTTTAGCAAACGAGCAGTACTTC
CASSLLYPGTLANEQYF
>TRBV4-3|TRBJ2-7|NA|NA
TGCGCCAGCAGCCAAGTGATTAGGGGGAACGAGCAGTACTTC
CASSQVIRGNEQYF
>TRBV28|TRBJ1-5|NA|NA
TGTGCCAGCAGTCCTCCTGCAGGGGCAATCAGCAATCAGCCCCAGCATTTT
CASSPPAGAISNQPQHF
>TRBV9|TRBJ1-2|NA|NA
TGTGCCAGCAGCGTAGGATGGGGAGAGAACTATGGCTACACCTTC
CASSVGWGENYGYTF
>TRBV6-5|TRBJ1-1|NA|NA
TGTGCCAGCATAAAAGGGAGGGGTAACACTGAAGCTTTCTTT
CASIKGRGNTEAFF
>TRBV27|TRBJ2-3|NA|TRBD2
TGTGCCAGCAGTTTAGGACTAGCGGGAGCAGATACGCAGTATTTT
CASSLGLAGADTQYF
>TRBV6-5|TRBJ1-5|NA|NA
TGTGCCAGCAGTTCGAACAGGGAGTATAGCAATCAGCCCCAGCATTTT
CASSSNREYSNQPQHF
>TRBV27|TRBJ2-7|once|NA
TGTGCCAGCAGTTTTGGGCAGGCCTACGAGCAGTACTTC
CASSFGQAYEQYF
>TRBV6-1|TRBJ1-1|NA|TRBD1
TGTGCCAGCAGTGTAAGACAGGGGACGAGCACTGAAGCTTTCTTT
CASSVRQGTSTEAFF
>TRBV28|TRBJ1-1|NA|NA
TGTGCCAGCATTACCGGGGGGGCAGGCAAAGCTTTCTTT
CASITGGAGKAFF
>TRBV13|TRBJ1-3|NA|TRBD1
TGTGCCAGCAGCTTAGCCGGGACAGGGAGAAACACCATATATTTT
CASSLAGTGRNTIYF
>TRBV28|TRBJ2-5|NA|NA
TGTGCCAGCAGTCAATCAAAAGAGACCCAGTACTTC
CASSQSKETQYF
>TRBV10-3|TRBJ2-7|NA|NA
TGTGCCACATCCTCCCAGACAAACACCTACGAGCAGTACTTC
CATSSQTNTYEQYF
>TRBV18|TRBJ2-1|NA|TRBD1
TGTGCCAGCTCACCAGTTTTGTTCCGGGACAGGGTATACAATGAGCAGTTCTTC
CASSPVLFRDRVYNEQFF
>TRBV28|TRBJ2-2|once|NA
TGTGCCAGCAGTTTATACGGCAGGGGGAACACCGGGGAGCTGTTTTTT
CASSLYGRGNTGELFF
>TRBV9|TRBJ1-1|NA|NA
TGTGCCAGCAGCGTAGTTCAGGGTGAAACTGAAGCTTTCTTT
CASSVVQGETEAFF
>TRBV7-8|TRBJ2-7|NA|NA
TGTGCCAGCAGCCAGCTTGACAGGCGCTCCTACGAGCAGTACTTC
CASSQLDRRSYEQYF
>TRBV5-6|TRBJ2-1|NA|NA
TGTGCCAGCAGCTCTCTCAGTGATTGGGAGCAGTTCTTC
CASSSLSDWEQFF
>TRBV7-9|TRBJ2-1|NA|TRBD2
TGTGCCAGCGGAAAACTAGCGGGAATTCGCAATGAGCAGTTCTTC
CASGKLAGIRNEQFF
>TRBV19|TRBJ1-1|NA|NA
TGTGCCAGTAGTATAGATAACCCAAGGGGAGGCAAAGCTTTCTTT
CASSIDNPRGGKAFF
>TRBV5-1|TRBJ1-1|few|NA
TGCGCCAGCAGCTTAGAGGGAGCGATCGGCACTGAAGCTTTCTTT
CASSLEGAIGTEAFF
>TRBV5-6|TRBJ2-1|NA|TRBD2
TGTGCCAGCAGCTTGGCAGGCCTAGCGGGGGGACCCGAGCAGTTCTTC
CASSLAGLAGGPEQFF